Listed here are 16 T cell receptor beta chains from one sample, sequenced in a study of blood T cell repertoires in COVID-19. Measured with immunoSEQ multiplex PCR; TCRdb has only the in-frame clones, and not every one. The sample consists of about 27,000 clones, around 83% of them appearing once. Input material: peripheral blood. The receptors stem from a man aged 70-80 years with active COVID-19.

The rearrangement uses TRBV27 and TRBJ1-1; D is undetermined. Trimming left V 4 bases short and J 2 bases short, with 11 bases between. There are 14 residues in the CDR3. Germline V gene sequence: CDR1 MNHEY, CDR2 SMNVEV (reference sequence). The CDR3 is CASSSGVLNTEAFF. CDR3 bases: TGTGCCAGCAGTTCCGGGGTATTAAACACTGAAGCTTTCTTT.

The rearrangement uses TRBV9 and TRBJ2-7; tentative D call: TRBD1 (6 bases). This CDR3 is 14 amino acids long. The germline V gene has CDR1 SGDLS and CDR2 YYNGEE. The V end was cut by 4 bases, the J end by 1 base, with 12 bases between. DNA for the CDR3: TGTGCCAGCAGCCCTAGACAGGAATCCTACGAGCAGTACTTC. It is translated as CASSPRQESYEQYF.

This chain uses TRBV27 with TRBJ2-7, with D tentatively TRBD1 (5 bases). CDR3 size: 14 residues. V shed 2 bases and J shed 1 base, with 9 bases lying between them. CDR1 is MNHEY, CDR2 SMNVEV, per germline (reference sequence). The CDR3 reads CASSLRQSSYEQYF. In nucleotides, the CDR3 is TGTGCCAGCAGTTTACGACAGAGTTCCTACGAGCAGTACTTC.

In this sample, this clone turned up once. This chain links TRBV9 with TRBJ2-2, with TRBD2 matching over 10 bases. CDR1 is SGDLS, CDR2 YYNGEE, per germline. Losses at the gene ends were 3 bases for V and 5 bases for J; bases not matched to a gene: 10. This CDR3 is 17 amino acids long. CDR3 region: CASSAELAGLETGELFF. For the CDR3, the DNA is TGTGCCAGCAGCGCCGAACTAGCGGGGTTAGAAACCGGGGAGCTGTTTTTT.

The chain is built from TRBV5-6 and TRBJ2-3; 12 bases fit TRBD2. Trimming at V came to 1 base and at J to 5 bases, leaving 8 bases not matched to a gene. The CDR3 consists of 17 residues. Germline values: CDR1 SGHDT, CDR2 YYEEEE. The CDR3 loop reads CASSLMASGRGRDTQYF. The CDR3 coding sequence is TGTGCCAGCAGCTTGATGGCTAGCGGGAGGGGGAGAGATACGCAGTATTTT.

Of note for this clone: Within the sample, other DNA sequences also encode this same CDR3. CDR3 DNA: TGCGCCAGCAGCTCACAGGGGGGCAACACTGAAGCTTTCTTT. It specifies CASSSQGGNTEAFF. The chain carries TRBV5-1 and TRBJ1-1; TRBD1 aligns across 8 bases. Germline-derived CDR1 and CDR2 are SGHRS and YFSETQ. The CDR3 sequence is 14 residues long. Trimming took 3 bases from V and 2 from J; bases not matched to a gene: 3.

V usage is TRBV27 and J usage is TRBJ2-5, with D perhaps matching TRBD1 (5 bases). The CDR3 is 15 amino acids. The V end was cut by 7 bases, the J end by 1 base, with 16 bases between. The germline V gene encodes CDR1 MNHEY and CDR2 SMNVEV (reference sequence). The CDR3 loop reads CASNSLGRGQETQYF. CDR3 bases: TGTGCCAGCAACTCCCTTGGTAGGGGCCAAGAGACCCAGTACTTC.

The V call is TRBV5-5, the J call TRBJ2-7, with a weak D call TRBD1 (6 bases). Germline V lookup: CDR1 SGHKS, CDR2 YYEKEE (reference sequence). The CDR3 consists of 15 residues. V was clipped by 0 bases and J by 4 bases, with 14 bases between them. CDR3 sequence: CASSLGVGGQYEQYF. CDR3 DNA sequence: TGTGCCAGCAGCTTGGGGGTTGGGGGCCAGTACGAGCAGTACTTC.

The chain uses TRBV5-1 and TRBJ1-1; no definite D call. Germline V gene lookup returns CDR1 SGHRS and CDR2 YFSETQ. V was cut by 0 bases and J by 7 bases, with 13 bases left in between. The CDR3 consists of 14 residues. The CDR3 DNA reads TGCGCCAGCAGCTTGGGGTCACGGGAGATTGAAGCTTTCTTT. Residues: CASSLGSREIEAFF. The full variable domain, in which reference TRBV5-1 and TRBJ1-1 provide the parts outside the CDR3, is KAGVTQTPRYLIKTRGQQVTLSCSPISGHRSVSWYQQTPGQGLQFLFEYFSETQRNKGNFPGRFSGRQFSNSRSEMNVSTLELGDSALYLCASSLGSREIEAFFGQGTRLTVV.

This clone has only one observation. The DNA for the CDR3 is TGTGCCAGTACTCAGGGGGCTAGCCCTGGAAACACCATATATTTT. Protein: CASTQGASPGNTIYF. The chain joins TRBV19 to TRBJ1-3, with 8 bases lining up with TRBD1. V gave up 7 bases and J gave up 2 bases; unmatched junction bases: 7. Germline V lookup: CDR1 LNHDA, CDR2 SQIVND (reference sequence). The CDR3 runs to 15 residues.

This rearrangement joins TRBV6-5 to TRBJ2-2, with a tentative D call TRBD2 (5 bases). Germline CDR1 MNHEY, CDR2 SVGAGI. There are 14 residues in the CDR3. The V gene lost 7 bases and the J gene lost 8 bases, with 17 bases spanning the gap. CDR3 bases: TGTGCCAGCACCAAGGGAGACTCTGGGGGGGAGCTGTTTTTT. Protein: CASTKGDSGGELFF.

This clone was observed a few times. The chain carries TRBV3-1 (or the pseudogene TRBV3-2) and TRBJ1-5; 7 bases line up with TRBD1. The CDR3 has 17 amino acids. Germline CDR1 LGHDT, CDR2 YNNKEL (reference sequence). With 0 bases clipped from V and 0 bases from J, the junction kept 5 bases outside the gene matches. The CDR3 loop is CASSQESRGLSNQPQHF. As DNA, the CDR3 is TGTGCCAGCAGCCAAGAGAGTAGGGGGCTTAGCAATCAGCCCCAGCATTTT.

V gene TRBV19 combines with J gene TRBJ1-6; D not resolved. The CDR3 sequence is 15 residues long. Germline lookup yields CDR1 LNHDA and CDR2 SQIVND (reference sequence). With 6 bases removed from V and 3 bases from J, the gap between germline ends came to 12 bases. The CDR3 sequence is CASRRPGGYNSPLHF. CDR3 DNA sequence: TGTGCCAGTAGGCGACCGGGAGGCTATAATTCACCCCTCCACTTT. The full variable domain, its missing parts supplied by reference TRBV19 and TRBJ1-6, is DGGITQSPKYLFRKEGQNVTLSCEQNLNHDAMYWYRQDPGQGLRLIYYSQIVNDFQKGDIAEGYSVSREKKESFPLTVTSAQKNPTAFYLCASRRPGGYNSPLHFGNGTRLTVT.

This sequence joins TRBV7-9 and TRBJ2-1; D not resolved. Between the trimmed V and J ends, which lost 5 bases and 8 bases, there was a span of 13 bases. Germline lookup yields CDR1 SEHNR and CDR2 FQNEAQ (reference sequence). The CDR3 length is 13 residues. CDR3 loop: CASSPLGLDEQFF. Here the CDR3 DNA reads TGTGCCAGCAGCCCCCTCGGGTTAGATGAGCAGTTCTTC.

In its sample, this clone was seen once. The chain has TRBV12-3 or TRBV12-4 and TRBJ2-7; weak D call: TRBD2 (6 bases). The CDR3 extends over 13 amino acids. Trimming took off 5 bases at V and 2 bases at J, with 10 bases between the two ends. The CDR3 coding sequence is TGTGCCAGCAGTCAGGGACTGACCTACGAGCAGTACTTC. It codes for CASSQGLTYEQYF.

With regard to this clone: A junction boundary mismatches the germline segment, possibly from a read error. The chain couples TRBV13 to TRBJ1-5; 9 bases match TRBD1. Germline V gene sequence: CDR1 PRHDT, CDR2 FYEKMQ (reference sequence). The CDR3 consists of 15 residues. The CDR3 is CASSLGQGNNQPQHF. The CDR3 DNA is TGTGCCAGCAGCCTAGGACAGGGGAACAATCAGCCCCAGCATTTT.